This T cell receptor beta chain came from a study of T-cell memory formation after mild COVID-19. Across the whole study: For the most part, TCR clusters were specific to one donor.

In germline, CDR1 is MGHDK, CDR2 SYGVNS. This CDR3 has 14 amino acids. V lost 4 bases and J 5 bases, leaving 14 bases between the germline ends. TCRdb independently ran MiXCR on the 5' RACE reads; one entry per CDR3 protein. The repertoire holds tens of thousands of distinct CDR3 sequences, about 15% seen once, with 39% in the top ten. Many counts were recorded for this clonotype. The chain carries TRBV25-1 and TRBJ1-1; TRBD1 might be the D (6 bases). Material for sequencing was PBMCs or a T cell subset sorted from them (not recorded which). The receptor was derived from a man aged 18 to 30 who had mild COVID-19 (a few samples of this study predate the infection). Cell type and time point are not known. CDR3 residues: CASSGQGMRTEAFF. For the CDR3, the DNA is TGTGCCAGCAGTGGGCAGGGGATGAGGACTGAAGCTTTCTTT.